This entry is about one T cell receptor (beta chain). The specificity of this receptor is unknown. Base qualities are not recorded, but no much larger clone differs from it by a single base. TCRbeta CDR3 regions were amplified from genomic DNA by means of the immunoSEQ Assay, a bias-controlled multiplex PCR. In the source study's methods: Nucleated cell counts per sample were estimated from amplification of reference gene primers within the assay. To quantify the absolute abundance of each unique TCRbeta CDR3 rearrangement, sequence reads were collapsed and filtered. For each sample, productive Simpson clonality was calculated by taking the square root of Simpson's diversity index across productive rearrangements. The source is immuneACCESS, and TCRdb retained only in-frame sequences with V and J called. Part of the clones is not carried over; for the studies checked, unresolved V genes explain less than half of this, and the remainder is unexplained. The V and J calls and clone size were taken over from that table, and D and trimming were inferred from the DNA. For this sample there are about 410,000 clones; approximately 90% appear just once. The biggest ten clones account for about 1.6% of the sample.

The entry originates in a study of blood T cell repertoires in COVID-19 (dated by TCRdb to the early 2020s). About the full investigation: The collaborator samples originated in the United States, Italy and Spain and spanned the acute and convalescent phases of COVID-19. The prospective study material was composed of cDNA or gDNA derived from T cells, B-cell-depleted T cells, or PBMCs. A de-identified subject ID, COVID-19 status, age in years and sex were almost always included in the sample metadata. Samples were obtained from the ongoing ImmuneRACE study (first 160 participants) and from 1,254 subjects provided by 6 global collaborators. Where HLA class I and class II types were available, the types were taken from metadata supplied by the sample provider, not from assay-based typing. The dataset comprised deeply sampled blood TCRbeta repertoires from subjects exposed to, actively infected with, or recovered from COVID-19. A freely available public database, intended as a resource for researchers studying the immune response to SARS-CoV-2, is where the repertoires were released.

On the study overall, not on this receptor specifically: Clinical and demographic metadata were provided uncurated, with the amount varying by source and participant.

One collaborating source in Seattle enrolled patients during active infection and followed them longitudinally through the course of disease. Each collaborating institution followed its own protocols to collect whole blood in K2EDTA tubes. For TCRbeta analysis, collaborators shipped samples as frozen whole blood, isolated PBMCs, or DNA extracted from either of those sample types. Specimen: peripheral blood. The sequence derives from a woman between 35 and 50 years old with COVID-19, enrolled during active disease.

The CDR3 sequence is CASSEYNERYGYTF. The sequenced DNA is TGTGCCAGCAGTGAATATAACGAGCGCTATGGCTACACCTTC. The sequence links TRBV25-1 to TRBJ1-2; there is no confident call for the D gene. As encoded in the germline V gene, CDR1 is MGHDK while CDR2 is SYGVNS. The CDR3 has 14 amino acids, counting the end cysteine and phenylalanine. The only DNA kept is the CDR3, 42 bases in frame from the first base. The trim is 0 bases for V and 4 bases for J, with a gap of 9 bases between the germline ends.